These 8 T cell receptor beta chains originate from one sample sequenced in a study of T cells after yellow fever vaccination. TCRdb re-derived calls from the 5' RACE reads in MiXCR, one entry per CDR3 protein. This table holds 510,000 or so distinct CDR3 sequences, roughly 19% found once. The sample consisted of PBMCs, taken 15 days after the yellow fever booster vaccination. The receptors shown here come from a young man who received the YFV17D yellow fever vaccine.

This rearrangement joins TRBV20-1 to TRBJ2-3; D may match TRBD1 or TRBD2 (5 bases each). The V end lost 4 bases, the J end lost 0 bases, and 14 bases lay between the germline ends. From germline, CDR1 is DFQATT and CDR2 SNEGSKA (reference sequence). The CDR3 consists of 15 residues. DNA for the CDR3: TGCAGTGCTACGTCTGGCCGGGACAGCACAGATACGCAGTATTTT. Encoded protein: CSATSGRDSTDTQYF.

The chain uses TRBV3-1 and TRBJ2-1; 8 bases match TRBD2. This CDR3 is built from 15 residues. Trimming removed 4 bases from V and 8 bases from J; junction bases left unmatched: 10. The germline gives CDR1 LGHDT, CDR2 YNNKEL (reference sequence). CDR3 DNA sequence: TGTGCCAGCAGCCCCCCCGGGAGGGAATGGGATGAGCAGTTCTTC. Translated, it gives CASSPPGREWDEQFF.

The chain links TRBV2 to TRBJ2-2, with TRBD2 matching over 7 bases. Germline V CDR1 and CDR2: SNHLY, FYNNEI. The CDR3 extends over 17 amino acids. V lost 3 bases and J lost 0; bases outside the gene matches: 7. The CDR3 loop reads CASSDPRLAANTGELFF. In DNA, the CDR3 is TGTGCCAGCAGTGACCCCCGTCTAGCGGCGAACACCGGGGAGCTGTTTTTT.

This sequence joins TRBV7-3 and TRBJ2-3, with 8 nucleotides matching TRBD2. Germline V lookup: CDR1 SGHTA, CDR2 FQGTGA. Trimming took 5 bases from V and 4 from J; bases not matched to a gene: 5. CDR3 size: 14 residues. CDR3 residues: CASSHLAGPDTQYF. The CDR3 region has the DNA TGTGCCAGCAGCCATCTAGCGGGCCCAGATACGCAGTATTTT. Complete variable domain (other parts from reference TRBV7-3 and TRBJ2-3): GAGVSQTPSNKVTEKGKYVELRCDPISGHTALYWYRQSLGQGPEFLIYFQGTGAADDSGLPNDRFFAVRPEGSVSTLKIQRTERGDSAVYLCASSHLAGPDTQYFGPGTRLTVL.

This clonotype was seen a few times. The chain links TRBV20-1 to TRBJ2-1, with D tentatively TRBD2 (5 bases). V lost 2 bases to trimming and J lost 9 bases, with 17 bases between them. The V gene's germline CDR1 is DFQATT and CDR2 SNEGSKA (reference sequence). This CDR3 spans 14 amino acids. The CDR3 region is CSARTRSGFVEQFF. The CDR3 DNA follows: TGCAGTGCTAGAACTAGGTCGGGTTTTGTTGAGCAGTTCTTC.

V gene TRBV19 combines with J gene TRBJ2-3; D assignment may be TRBD1 or TRBD2 (6 bases each). The CDR3 spans 10 residues. Germline V gene data show CDR1 as LNHDA and CDR2 as SQIVND (reference sequence). Deletions cut 5 bases from V and 11 bases from J, with 8 bases between. CDR3 protein: CASSGGGQYF. The CDR3 bases are TGTGCCAGTAGTGGAGGGGGGCAGTATTTT. Based on the CDR3 plus reference TRBV19 and TRBJ2-3, the full variable domain is DGGITQSPKYLFRKEGQNVTLSCEQNLNHDAMYWYRQDPGQGLRLIYYSQIVNDFQKGDIAEGYSVSREKKESFPLTVTSAQKNPTAFYLCASSGGGQYFGPGTRLTVL.

The J gene is TRBJ2-2, the V gene TRBV4-3; 7 bases are a match to TRBD2. The CDR3 totals 15 residues. Germline V gene lookup returns CDR1 LGHNA and CDR2 YSLEER. After removal of 1 base from V and 6 bases from J, the junction contained 5 bases not matched to a gene. The CDR3 DNA is TGCGCCAGCAGCCAAGGGGAGGGCCCAGCCGGGGAGCTGTTTTTT. Encoded protein: CASSQGEGPAGELFF.

The chain links TRBV7-2 to TRBJ2-3; D not resolved. Trimming removed 5 bases from V and 4 bases from J, with 16 bases in between. Per the germline V gene, CDR1 is SGHTA and CDR2 is FQGNSA. This CDR3 region has 15 residues. CDR3 residues: CASSAGSIASDTQYF. The CDR3 DNA sequence: TGTGCCAGCAGCGCCGGATCTATCGCCTCAGATACGCAGTATTTT.